The clone carrying this T cell receptor (beta chain) was observed many times. Each CDR3 protein is one row after TCRdb ran MiXCR on the RT-PCR reads. The profile shows about 680,000 distinct CDR3 sequences, approximately 15% of them singletons. This CDR3 is 15 amino acids long. CDR1 and CDR2 (germline): SGHVS, FNYEAQ. Trimming took 1 base from V and 5 from J; bases not matched to a gene: 6. The genes are TRBV7-6 and TRBJ2-7; 9 positions agree with TRBD2. This clonotype was obtained from a female donor in good health, serving as a healthy control. Sequenced material: memory CD4+ T cells from blood. The CDR3 DNA reads as TGTGCCAGCAGCTTAGGTAGCGGGAGTATCCACGAGCAGTACTTC. As protein: CASSLGSGSIHEQYF. The full variable domain, rest sourced from reference TRBV7-6 and TRBJ2-7, is GAGVSQSPRYKVTKRGQDVALRCDPISGHVSLYWYRQALGQGPEFLTYFNYEAQQDKSGLPNDRFSAERPEGSISTLTIQRTEQRDSAMYRCASSLGSGSIHEQYFGPGTRLTVT.